The 9 T cell receptor beta chains below come from one sample, sequenced in a study of blood T cells in healthy people across ages. With a J-beta primer mix and a sample-barcoded 5' primer, a second PCR ran about 6 to 11 cycles. MiXCR, run by TCRdb on the 5' RACE reads, gives a single entry per CDR3 protein. The table records about 580,000 distinct CDR3 sequences, around 50% of them present only once. The source material was blood. The receptors were sampled from a man older than 75 in good health.

This chain links TRBV5-1 with TRBJ1-2, with D unresolved. The length of the CDR3 is 15 residues. CDR1 and CDR2 (germline): SGHRS, YFSETQ. V lost 4 bases and J 4 bases, leaving 17 bases between the germline ends. The CDR3 coding sequence is TGCGCCAGCAGCAAAGAATTGAACAGCCTCTATGGCTACACCTTC. Its protein is CASSKELNSLYGYTF.

This clonotype was detected a few times. The rearrangement joins TRBV6-5 to TRBJ2-3; TRBD2 aligns across 8 bases. With 3 bases clipped from V and 4 bases from J, the junction kept 6 bases outside the gene matches. The CDR3 covers 15 residues. Germline lookup yields CDR1 MNHEY and CDR2 SVGAGI. The CDR3 DNA reads as TGTGCCAGCAGTTATCAGGGAGCGGGGGCAGATACGCAGTATTTT. It encodes CASSYQGAGADTQYF.

V gene TRBV20-1 combines with J gene TRBJ2-1, with a tentative D call TRBD1 (6 bases). Germline-derived CDR1 and CDR2 are DFQATT and SNEGSKA (reference sequence). CDR3 length equals 13 residues. The V end lost 4 bases, the J end lost 6 bases, and 13 bases lay between the germline ends. The CDR3 reads CSANPRQANEQFF. In nucleotides, the CDR3 is TGCAGTGCTAATCCCAGACAGGCCAATGAGCAGTTCTTC.

This clonotype has only a few counts. The chain is built from TRBV12-3 or TRBV12-4 and TRBJ2-2; D not certain. V was trimmed by 3 bases and J by 0 bases, leaving 8 bases between them. The CDR3 spans 15 residues. CDR3 region: CASSLGKTNTGELFF. In nucleotides, the CDR3 is TGTGCCAGCAGTTTGGGGAAGACGAACACCGGGGAGCTGTTTTTT.

This clonotype has only a few counts. The chain recombines TRBV5-1 with TRBJ2-7; D is undetermined. V was trimmed by 4 bases and J by 2 bases, leaving 13 bases between them. Looked up from germline, CDR1 is SGHRS and CDR2 is YFSETQ. This CDR3 comprises 14 residues. The CDR3 spells CASSVDTSTYEQYF. The CDR3 DNA reads as TGCGCCAGCAGCGTCGACACGTCTACCTACGAGCAGTACTTC.

This clonotype has just a few counts. V is TRBV4-3 and J is TRBJ2-3, with a tentative D call TRBD1 (6 bases). V was pared by 2 bases and J by 0 bases, with 15 bases between. In germline, CDR1 is LGHNA, CDR2 YSLEER. The CDR3 is 17 residues long. The CDR3 here is CASSQFFGQMSTDTQYF. The CDR3 DNA is TGCGCCAGCAGCCAATTTTTTGGACAGATGAGCACAGATACGCAGTATTTT.

This clonotype was counted ten times or more. The rearrangement joins TRBV7-6 to TRBJ2-1; D is ambiguous. Trimming removed 5 bases from V and 8 bases from J, with 10 bases in between. CDR1 is SGHVS, CDR2 FNYEAQ, per germline. This CDR3 has 12 residues. In nucleotides, the CDR3 is TGTGCCAGCAGCAAATGGAGCGATGAGCAGTTCTTC. Translating gives CASSKWSDEQFF.

V usage is TRBV7-2 and J usage is TRBJ2-3, with D possibly matching TRBD2 (6 bases). Deletions cut 11 bases from V and 14 bases from J, with 29 bases between. Germline CDR1 and CDR2: SGHTA and FQGNSA. The CDR3 spans 14 residues. CDR3 nucleotide sequence: TGTGCCTCAAAGGACGGTACTAGCTCCCCACTACGGTATTTT. Protein sequence: CASKDGTSSPLRYF.

The chain joins TRBV4-3 to TRBJ2-1; TRBD2 matches at 8 bases. The V and J ends lost 0 bases and 10 bases, in that order; junction bases with no gene match: 8. Germline CDR1 is LGHNA and CDR2 is YSLEER. The CDR3 runs 15 residues. CDR3 sequence (DNA): TGCGCCAGCAGCCAAGATCTTGGTCTAGCGGGCGAGCAGTTCTTC. It encodes CASSQDLGLAGEQFF.